Included here is one T cell receptor (beta chain) sequence, with context. This is likely a read error, given that the CDR3 carries no conserved phenylalanine or tryptophan at its end. The investigators made TCR beta cDNA from approximately 0.5 ug total RNA, using a constant-region primer. Three nested multiplex PCR rounds, a slightly modified ARM-PCR method, built the TCR beta libraries. The study ran its first two PCR rounds for roughly 11 cycles each, using TRBV1-TRBV30 forward primers and a C-beta reverse primer. One entry per CDR3 protein, called by TCRdb with MiXCR from the multiplex PCR reads. Of over 100,000 distinct CDR3 sequences listed, under 70% were seen once; the top ten hold roughly 8.1%. Investigators took RNA and DNA out together from 20-30 mg of unsorted bulk tissue. This entry belongs to a study of tumor-infiltrating lymphocytes in primary liver carcinoma. In the study overall: The patient population consisted of men and women between 30 and 69 years of age.

The CDR3 is made up of 15 amino acids. Germline V gives CDR1 SQVTM, CDR2 ANQGSEA. V gave up 7 bases and J gave up 5 bases; unmatched junction bases: 12. The receptor was derived from a woman aged 55-75 years with primary liver carcinoma and hepatitis B virus infection. The chain uses TRBV29-1 and TRBJ2-5; 11 nucleotides match TRBD1. What was sequenced was tumor-adjacent normal liver tissue. CDR3 protein: CSAGSGTGGQETQYS. The CDR3 DNA reads as TGCAGCGCTGGGTCCGGGACAGGGGGTCAGGAGACCCAGTACTCC.